Listed below are T cell receptor beta chains from one sample, sequenced in a study of blood T cell repertoires in COVID-19. The assay was immunoSEQ multiplex PCR, and TCRdb's table has in-frame clones only and misses some. The data show 350,000 or so clones, around 90% seen once. The sequenced sample consisted of PBMCs or T cells enriched from blood (not recorded which). The receptors stem from a woman in her twenties or thirties who had recovered from COVID-19. Each CDR3 is given with its conserved first and last residue. A D gene is named only where the DNA matches it firmly. Rows give clone size only sometimes, using once, few, many, or a class for an expanded clone.

V: TRBV7-9
D: -
size: -
J: TRBJ2-3
CDR3: CASSPPPRGRVADTQYF
DNA: TGTGCCAGCAGCCCCCCCCCGCGAGGGAGAGTAGCAGATACGCAGTATTTT

V: TRBV6-5
D: TRBD2
size: -
J: TRBJ2-7
CDR3: CASSYPSGGNYEQYF
DNA: TGTGCCAGCAGTTACCCTAGCGGGGGGAACTACGAGCAGTACTTC

V: TRBV5-1
D: -
size: -
J: TRBJ1-3
CDR3: CASSLDRPSGNTIYF
DNA: TGCGCCAGCAGCCTCGACAGGCCTTCTGGAAACACCATATATTTT

V: TRBV28
D: -
size: -
J: TRBJ1-2
CDR3: CASSLVEYGYTF
DNA: TGTGCCAGCAGTTTAGTAGAGTATGGCTACACCTTC

V: TRBV10-3
D: -
size: few
J: TRBJ1-2
CDR3: CAISESTGGRDTF
DNA: TGTGCCATCAGTGAGTCGACGGGGGGAAGGGACACCTTC

V: TRBV5-1
D: -
size: -
J: TRBJ1-4
CDR3: CASALEGTNEKLFF
DNA: TGCGCCAGCGCTCTAGAGGGAACTAATGAAAAACTGTTTTTT

V: TRBV29-1
D: TRBD1
size: -
J: TRBJ2-1
CDR3: CSAGQGVGNEQFF
DNA: TGCAGCGCGGGACAGGGGGTGGGCAATGAGCAGTTCTTC

V: TRBV6-5
D: -
size: -
J: TRBJ2-7
CDR3: CASSYGGRNEQYF
DNA: TGTGCCAGCAGTTACGGGGGCCGCAACGAGCAGTACTTC

V: TRBV28
D: -
size: -
J: TRBJ1-4
CDR3: CASTKPGHQEKLFF
DNA: TGTGCCAGCACTAAACCGGGACACCAAGAAAAACTGTTTTTT

V: TRBV30
D: -
size: -
J: TRBJ1-2
CDR3: CAWTPRGRANYGYTF
DNA: TGTGCCTGGACCCCGCGGGGCAGGGCGAACTATGGCTACACCTTC

V: TRBV2
D: TRBD1
size: -
J: TRBJ1-5
CDR3: CASSDNRGHQPQHF
DNA: TGTGCCAGCAGTGATAACAGGGGGCATCAGCCCCAGCATTTT

V: TRBV5-1
D: -
size: once
J: TRBJ2-7
CDR3: CASRSSPQGEQYF
DNA: TGCGCCAGCAGATCCTCACCCCAGGGCGAGCAGTACTTC

V: TRBV6-2/TRBV6-3
D: -
size: few
J: TRBJ2-1
CDR3: CASSYSIGSLDNEQFF
DNA: TGTGCCAGCAGTTACTCGATAGGGAGTCTCGACAATGAGCAGTTCTTC

V: TRBV7-9
D: -
size: -
J: TRBJ2-7
CDR3: CASSWGGSNSYEQYF
DNA: TGTGCCAGCAGCTGGGGAGGATCGAACTCCTACGAGCAGTACTTC

V: TRBV9
D: -
size: -
J: TRBJ1-2
CDR3: CASSRGGQGDYGYTF
DNA: TGTGCCAGCAGCCGGGGGGGGCAGGGCGACTATGGCTACACCTTC

V: TRBV5-4
D: -
size: -
J: TRBJ1-1
CDR3: CASSLDPRSTEAFF
DNA: TGTGCCAGCAGCTTGGACCCCCGGTCCACTGAAGCTTTCTTT

V: TRBV5-1
D: TRBD1
size: -
J: TRBJ1-2
CDR3: CASSRGLPYGYTF
DNA: TGCGCCAGCAGCAGGGGGCTCCCCTATGGCTACACCTTC

V: TRBV28
D: TRBD2
size: -
J: TRBJ2-3
CDR3: CASTTTSGRDTDTQYF
DNA: TGTGCCAGCACCACTACTAGCGGACGGGACACAGATACGCAGTATTTT

V: TRBV28
D: -
size: -
J: TRBJ1-5
CDR3: CASSSMRQVPYSNQPQHF
DNA: TGTGCCAGCAGTAGTATGCGACAGGTTCCATATAGCAATCAGCCCCAGCATTTT

V: TRBV3-1/TRBV3-2
D: -
size: -
J: TRBJ2-1
CDR3: CASSQDLVTNLRQFF
DNA: TGTGCCAGCAGCCAAGATCTTGTAACTAATTTACGGCAGTTCTTC

V: TRBV5-1
D: TRBD2
size: -
J: TRBJ2-5
CDR3: CASSLMTSGVQETQYF
DNA: TGCGCCAGCAGCTTGATGACTAGCGGGGTCCAAGAGACCCAGTACTTC

V: TRBV18
D: -
size: -
J: TRBJ2-2
CDR3: CASSRRGSTGELFF
DNA: TGTGCCAGCTCACGACGGGGGTCAACCGGGGAGCTGTTTTTT

V: TRBV28
D: -
size: -
J: TRBJ2-3
CDR3: CASSSTVPITDTQYF
DNA: TGTGCCAGCAGTTCGACAGTGCCAATCACAGATACGCAGTATTTT

V: TRBV5-4
D: TRBD1
size: -
J: TRBJ1-1
CDR3: CASGTADTEAFF
DNA: TGTGCCAGCGGGACAGCGGACACTGAAGCTTTCTTT

V: TRBV12-3/TRBV12-4
D: -
size: -
J: TRBJ2-7
CDR3: CASSLGPGVLYF
DNA: TGTGCCAGCAGTTTGGGTCCAGGGGTACTGTACTTC

V: TRBV7-3
D: -
size: -
J: TRBJ2-1
CDR3: CASSLFSRVTGNEQFF
DNA: TGTGCCAGCAGCTTATTTAGTAGAGTGACGGGCAATGAGCAGTTCTTC

V: TRBV18
D: -
size: -
J: TRBJ2-1
CDR3: CASSPRAAGTNNEQFF
DNA: TGTGCCAGCTCACCACGAGCGGCCGGGACAAACAATGAGCAGTTCTTC

V: TRBV6-2/TRBV6-3
D: -
size: -
J: TRBJ2-1
CDR3: CASSFAGTRAYEQFF
DNA: TGTGCCAGCAGCTTCGCCGGGACTCGGGCGTATGAGCAGTTCTTC

V: TRBV18
D: TRBD1
size: -
J: TRBJ2-3
CDR3: CASSPSGGDTQYF
DNA: TGTGCCAGCTCACCATCAGGGGGAGATACGCAGTATTTT

V: TRBV6-5
D: -
size: -
J: TRBJ1-1
CDR3: CASSYSIQTEAFF
DNA: TGTGCCAGCAGTTACTCGATACAGACTGAAGCTTTCTTT

V: TRBV27
D: TRBD1
size: -
J: TRBJ1-6
CDR3: CASSGTGGLGNSPLHF
DNA: TGTGCCAGCAGTGGGACAGGGGGCCTTGGGAATTCACCCCTCCACTTT

V: TRBV4-2
D: TRBD2
size: -
J: TRBJ2-5
CDR3: CASSQEAGVGYQETQYF
DNA: TGTGCCAGCAGCCAAGAGGCGGGAGTGGGGTACCAAGAGACCCAGTACTTC

V: TRBV3-1/TRBV3-2
D: -
size: -
J: TRBJ1-1
CDR3: CASSQFNTEAFF
DNA: TGTGCCAGCAGCCAATTCAATACTGAAGCTTTCTTT

V: TRBV6-5
D: -
size: -
J: TRBJ2-3
CDR3: CASRRPGTSTDTQYF
DNA: TGTGCCAGCAGAAGACCGGGGACAAGCACAGATACGCAGTATTTT

V: TRBV7-2
D: -
size: -
J: TRBJ1-4
CDR3: CASRGGREEKLFF
DNA: TGTGCCAGCAGAGGGGGGAGGGAAGAAAAACTGTTTTTT

V: TRBV24-1
D: -
size: -
J: TRBJ1-1
CDR3: CATSESTGNEAFF
DNA: TGTGCCACCAGTGAATCCACAGGGAATGAAGCTTTCTTT

V: TRBV5-1
D: TRBD2
size: -
J: TRBJ2-2
CDR3: CASSGTSGNTGELFF
DNA: TGCGCCAGCAGCGGTACTAGCGGCAACACCGGGGAGCTGTTTTTT

V: TRBV9
D: TRBD2
size: -
J: TRBJ2-2
CDR3: CASSLLAGAPETGELFF
DNA: TGTGCCAGCAGCCTCTTAGCGGGAGCCCCGGAAACCGGGGAGCTGTTTTTT

V: TRBV28
D: -
size: -
J: TRBJ2-5
CDR3: CASSTTSSRRETQYF
DNA: TGTGCCAGCAGTACGACTTCAAGTCGGCGCGAGACCCAGTACTTC

V: TRBV5-8
D: -
size: once
J: TRBJ2-7
CDR3: CASSFLRGYEQYF
DNA: TGTGCCAGCAGCTTCCTCCGGGGGTACGAGCAGTACTTC

V: TRBV14
D: -
size: -
J: TRBJ1-1
CDR3: CASSLTVDTEAFF
DNA: TGTGCCAGCAGCCTAACAGTGGACACTGAAGCTTTCTTT

V: TRBV29-1
D: -
size: -
J: TRBJ1-1
CDR3: CSVEGRTEAFF
DNA: TGCAGCGTTGAGGGGAGGACTGAAGCTTTCTTT

V: TRBV2
D: TRBD2
size: -
J: TRBJ2-1
CDR3: CASILTSGITEQFF
DNA: TGTGCCAGCATACTGACTAGCGGGATTACTGAGCAGTTCTTC

V: TRBV6-5
D: TRBD2
size: -
J: TRBJ2-1
CDR3: CASGGLADGAEQFF
DNA: TGTGCCAGCGGGGGACTAGCGGATGGGGCCGAGCAGTTCTTC

V: TRBV4-1
D: -
size: few
J: TRBJ1-2
CDR3: CASSRGEGYTF
DNA: TGCGCCAGCAGCCGAGGCGAGGGCTACACCTTC

V: TRBV3-1/TRBV3-2
D: -
size: -
J: TRBJ2-5
CDR3: CASTGQETQYF
DNA: TGTGCCAGCACGGGGCAAGAGACCCAGTACTTC

V: TRBV19
D: TRBD1
size: -
J: TRBJ1-1
CDR3: CASSTSGGRTEAFF
DNA: TGTGCCAGTAGTACCTCAGGGGGCCGCACTGAAGCTTTCTTT

V: TRBV28
D: TRBD1
size: -
J: TRBJ1-1
CDR3: CASSSQGAAAFF
DNA: TGTGCCAGCAGTTCCCAGGGGGCCGCGGCTTTCTTT

V: TRBV24-1
D: TRBD1
size: once
J: TRBJ2-5
CDR3: CATGTGVETQYF
DNA: TGTGCCACCGGGACAGGGGTAGAGACCCAGTACTTC

V: TRBV7-2
D: -
size: -
J: TRBJ1-6
CDR3: CASSPEGQAYNSPLHF
DNA: TGTGCCAGCAGCCCTGAGGGACAAGCTTATAATTCACCCCTCCACTTT

V: TRBV7-3
D: TRBD1
size: -
J: TRBJ1-2
CDR3: CASSSTGGYGYTF
DNA: TGTGCCAGCAGCTCAACAGGGGGCTATGGCTACACCTTC